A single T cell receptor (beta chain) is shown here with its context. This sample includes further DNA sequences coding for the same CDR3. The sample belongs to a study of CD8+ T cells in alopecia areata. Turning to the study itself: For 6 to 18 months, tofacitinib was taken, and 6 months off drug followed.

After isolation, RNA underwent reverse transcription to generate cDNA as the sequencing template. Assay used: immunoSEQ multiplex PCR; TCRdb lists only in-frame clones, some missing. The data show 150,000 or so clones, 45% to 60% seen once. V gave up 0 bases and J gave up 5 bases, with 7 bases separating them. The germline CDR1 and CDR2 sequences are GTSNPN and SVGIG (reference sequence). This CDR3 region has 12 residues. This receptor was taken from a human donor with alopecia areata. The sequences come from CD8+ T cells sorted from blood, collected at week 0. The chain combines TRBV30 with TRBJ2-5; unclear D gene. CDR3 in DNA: TGTGCCTGGAGTGTACTTGGGGAGACCCAGTACTTC. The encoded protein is CAWSVLGETQYF. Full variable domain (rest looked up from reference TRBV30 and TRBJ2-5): SQTIHQWPATLVQPVGSPLSLECTVEGTSNPNLYWYRQAAGRGLQLLFYSVGIGQISSEVPQNLSASRPQDRQFILSSKKLLLSDSGFYLCAWSVLGETQYFGPGTRLLVL.